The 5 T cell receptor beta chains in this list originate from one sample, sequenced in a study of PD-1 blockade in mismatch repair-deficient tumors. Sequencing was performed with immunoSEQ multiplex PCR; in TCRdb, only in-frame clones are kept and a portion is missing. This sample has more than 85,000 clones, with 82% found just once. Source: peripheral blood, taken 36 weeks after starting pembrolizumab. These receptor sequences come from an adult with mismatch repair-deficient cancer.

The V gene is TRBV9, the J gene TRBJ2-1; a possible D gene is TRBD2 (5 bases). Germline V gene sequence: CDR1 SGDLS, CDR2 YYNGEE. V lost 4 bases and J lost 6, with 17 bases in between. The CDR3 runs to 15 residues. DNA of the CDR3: TGTGCCAGCAGCTCGAGGGTCCAGGCCAGCAATGAGCAGTTCTTC. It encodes CASSSRVQASNEQFF.

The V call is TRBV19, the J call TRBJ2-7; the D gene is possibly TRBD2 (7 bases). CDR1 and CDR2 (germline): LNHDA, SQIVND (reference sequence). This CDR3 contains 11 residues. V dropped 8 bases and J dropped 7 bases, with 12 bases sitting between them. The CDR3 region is CASAGAGEQYF. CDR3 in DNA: TGTGCCAGTGCGGGGGCCGGAGAGCAGTACTTC.

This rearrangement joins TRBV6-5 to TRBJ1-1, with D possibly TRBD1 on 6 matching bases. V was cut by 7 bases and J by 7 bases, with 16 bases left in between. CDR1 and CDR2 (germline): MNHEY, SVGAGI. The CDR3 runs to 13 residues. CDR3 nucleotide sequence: TGTGCCAGCATCGGGGGCGCGGGCTTTGAAGCTTTCTTT. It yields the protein CASIGGAGFEAFF.

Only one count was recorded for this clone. CDR3 sequence (DNA): TGTGCCTGGAATAGCGGGAGAGCGGATGAGCAGTTCTTC. It codes for CAWNSGRADEQFF. The chain recombines TRBV30 with TRBJ2-1; TRBD2 agrees at 9 bases. CDR1 is GTSNPN and CDR2 is SVGIG in the germline V gene (reference sequence). V lost 4 bases, J lost 8 bases, and 6 bases stayed unmatched. There are 13 residues in the CDR3.

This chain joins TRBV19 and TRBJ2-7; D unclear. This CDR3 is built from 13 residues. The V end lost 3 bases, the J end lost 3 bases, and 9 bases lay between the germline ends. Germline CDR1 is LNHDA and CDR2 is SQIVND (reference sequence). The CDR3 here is CASSMDRNYEQYF. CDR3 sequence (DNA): TGTGCCAGTAGTATGGACCGGAACTACGAGCAGTACTTC.